The clone carrying this T cell receptor beta chain was recorded once. The data were obtained in a study of blood T cell repertoires in COVID-19. About the research overall: Samples of COVID-19 (acute and convalescent) were obtained from the United States, Italy and Spain.

Germline-derived CDR1 and CDR2 are SGHKS and YYEKEE (reference sequence). The V gene end was trimmed by 1 base and the J gene end by 6 bases; junction bases not matched to a gene: 3. The CDR3 is made up of 13 amino acids. Data came from immunoSEQ multiplex PCR; TCRdb stores just in-frame clones and leaves some out. Of 60,000 to 90,000 clones in the sample, 65% to 85% were seen once. Sequenced input: peripheral blood. V usage is TRBV5-5 and J usage is TRBJ1-2, with 7 nucleotides matching TRBD1. The clonotype comes from a man in his fifties or sixties with acute or convalescent COVID-19. The CDR3 DNA is TGTGCCAGCAGCTTGAGGACAGGCAATGGCTACACCTTC. This codes for CASSLRTGNGYTF. Full variable domain (rest looked up from reference TRBV5-5 and TRBJ1-2): DAGVTQSPTHLIKTRGQQVTLRCSPISGHKSVSWYQQVLGQGPQFIFQYYEKEERGRGNFPDRFSARQFPNYSSELNVNALLLGDSALYLCASSLRTGNGYTFGSGTRLTVV.